These T cell receptor beta chains were read from a single sample in a study of blood T cell repertoires in COVID-19. Profiling relied on immunoSEQ multiplex PCR, and the TCRdb table lists in-frame clones only, not all of them. The sample lists 150,000 to 200,000 clones, 86% occurring once. Sequences were obtained from peripheral blood. The receptor set was obtained from a woman in her sixties or seventies with acute or convalescent COVID-19. The CDR3 runs from the conserved cysteine through the conserved F or W. The D gene is left open where the match is weak. The size entry is marked missing in some rows and otherwise reads once, few, many or a size class.

CDR3 DNA: TGCGCCAGCAGCCTAACCCTGGGACTAGCGGGACTCGGTGAGCAGTTCTTC
CDR3 protein: CASSLTLGLAGLGEQFF
D gene: TRBD2
V gene: TRBV5-1
J gene: TRBJ2-1
clone size: .

CDR3 DNA: TGTGCCAGCAGCTTAGCAGAAACGTTCACAGATACGCAGTATTTT
CDR3 protein: CASSLAETFTDTQYF
D gene: .
V gene: TRBV11-2
J gene: TRBJ2-3
clone size: once

CDR3 DNA: TGTGCCATCTCTAGAACAGGGGACACTGAAGCTTTCTTT
CDR3 protein: CAISRTGDTEAFF
D gene: TRBD1
V gene: TRBV10-3
J gene: TRBJ1-1
clone size: .

CDR3 DNA: TGTGCCAGCAGTTGGGTCGGGTCGGAGACCCAGTACTTC
CDR3 protein: CASSWVGSETQYF
D gene: .
V gene: TRBV6-5
J gene: TRBJ2-5
clone size: .

CDR3 DNA: TGTGCCACCAGCCCCCCAATAGCGGGAACCGAGCAGTACTTC
CDR3 protein: CATSPPIAGTEQYF
D gene: TRBD2
V gene: TRBV15
J gene: TRBJ2-7
clone size: few

CDR3 DNA: TGCGCCAGCAGCTTGGCTCAGAGCACAGATACGCAGTATTTT
CDR3 protein: CASSLAQSTDTQYF
D gene: .
V gene: TRBV5-1
J gene: TRBJ2-3
clone size: .

CDR3 DNA: TGTGCCAGCAGCCAAAGGGGACAGGGTGCAAATTCACCCCTCCACTTT
CDR3 protein: CASSQRGQGANSPLHF
D gene: TRBD1
V gene: TRBV11-2
J gene: TRBJ1-6
clone size: .

CDR3 DNA: TGTGCCAGTACACCGACAGGGCCAGGGGGCAGAGCTAACTATGGCTACACCTTC
CDR3 protein: CASTPTGPGGRANYGYTF
D gene: TRBD1
V gene: TRBV19
J gene: TRBJ1-2
clone size: .

CDR3 DNA: TGTGCCACCAGGAGGACAGGAGAGACTGAAGCTTTCTTT
CDR3 protein: CATRRTGETEAFF
D gene: TRBD1
V gene: TRBV24-1
J gene: TRBJ1-1
clone size: .

CDR3 DNA: TGTGCCAGCACCCCCGCCGCGGGGGGGGGCTATGAGCAGTTCTTC
CDR3 protein: CASTPAAGGGYEQFF
D gene: TRBD2
V gene: TRBV7-2
J gene: TRBJ2-1
clone size: .

CDR3 DNA: TGTGCCAGTAGTAACACAGGGCTAACGAATCAGCCCCAGCATTTT
CDR3 protein: CASSNTGLTNQPQHF
D gene: .
V gene: TRBV19
J gene: TRBJ1-5
clone size: .

CDR3 DNA: TGCAGCGTTGCGCAGGGGGCATACACTGAAGCTTTCTTT
CDR3 protein: CSVAQGAYTEAFF
D gene: TRBD1
V gene: TRBV29-1
J gene: TRBJ1-1
clone size: .

CDR3 DNA: TGTGCCAGCAGCCAAGTGCAGGAGGTAAGGGAAAAACTGTTTTTT
CDR3 protein: CASSQVQEVREKLFF
D gene: .
V gene: TRBV3-1/TRBV3-2
J gene: TRBJ1-4
clone size: once

CDR3 DNA: TGCGCCAGCAGCACCTTGGGACAGGGATTGACAGACACCATATATTTT
CDR3 protein: CASSTLGQGLTDTIYF
D gene: TRBD1
V gene: TRBV5-1
J gene: TRBJ1-3
clone size: .

CDR3 DNA: TGTGCCAGCAGTCCCAGGACAGGGGAGGGTAAAAAACTGTTTTTT
CDR3 protein: CASSPRTGEGKKLFF
D gene: TRBD1
V gene: TRBV28
J gene: TRBJ1-4
clone size: .

CDR3 DNA: TGCGCCAGCAGCTTGGTGGCTGGCTACGAGCAGTACTTC
CDR3 protein: CASSLVAGYEQYF
D gene: .
V gene: TRBV5-1
J gene: TRBJ2-7
clone size: .

CDR3 DNA: TGTGCCAGCAGCCGGACAGCACTCGGCGGGTATAGCAATCAGCCCCAGCATTTT
CDR3 protein: CASSRTALGGYSNQPQHF
D gene: .
V gene: TRBV21-1
J gene: TRBJ1-5
clone size: .

CDR3 DNA: TGCGCCAGCAGCCAAGTCAGCGGGAGGGAAGAGACCCAGTACTTC
CDR3 protein: CASSQVSGREETQYF
D gene: TRBD2
V gene: TRBV4-1
J gene: TRBJ2-5
clone size: once

CDR3 DNA: TGTGCCAGCAGCTTAGGCCTGGGCCCACCCTATGGCTACACCTTC
CDR3 protein: CASSLGLGPPYGYTF
D gene: .
V gene: TRBV7-2
J gene: TRBJ1-2
clone size: .

CDR3 DNA: TGTGCCAGCAGCCCCCCCAGGGGAAGGGGCTACACCTTC
CDR3 protein: CASSPPRGRGYTF
D gene: .
V gene: TRBV28
J gene: TRBJ1-2
clone size: .

CDR3 DNA: TGCGCCAGCAGCCAGGAACTAGCGGGTCCGTCTGAAGAGACCCAGTACTTC
CDR3 protein: CASSQELAGPSEETQYF
D gene: TRBD2
V gene: TRBV4-1
J gene: TRBJ2-5
clone size: .

CDR3 DNA: TGTGCCAGCAGCCCGGAGAGGCCGGGGGACTACGAGCAGTACTTC
CDR3 protein: CASSPERPGDYEQYF
D gene: .
V gene: TRBV6-5
J gene: TRBJ2-7
clone size: .

CDR3 DNA: TGCGCCAGCAGCCTGCGGGGGGGGGTAACCGGGGAGCTGTTTTTT
CDR3 protein: CASSLRGGVTGELFF
D gene: TRBD2
V gene: TRBV5-1
J gene: TRBJ2-2
clone size: .

CDR3 DNA: TGTGCCAGCAGCTCGGGACAAGCAAACACCATATATTTT
CDR3 protein: CASSSGQANTIYF
D gene: .
V gene: TRBV11-3
J gene: TRBJ1-3
clone size: .

CDR3 DNA: TGTGCCAGCAGTTTACTCCGACAGGGCTACTCACCCCTCCACTTT
CDR3 protein: CASSLLRQGYSPLHF
D gene: TRBD1
V gene: TRBV27
J gene: TRBJ1-6
clone size: .

CDR3 DNA: TGCGCCAGCAGCTTGAGCGGGCTGAACACTGAAGCTTTCTTT
CDR3 protein: CASSLSGLNTEAFF
D gene: .
V gene: TRBV5-1
J gene: TRBJ1-1
clone size: .

CDR3 DNA: TGTGCCAGCAGCGCTAGCGGCCCCTCCAGGGATACGCAGTATTTT
CDR3 protein: CASSASGPSRDTQYF
D gene: TRBD2
V gene: TRBV5-4
J gene: TRBJ2-3
clone size: .

CDR3 DNA: TGTGCCAGCAGCTTAGCCGGGGTTAAAGAAAAACTGTTTTTT
CDR3 protein: CASSLAGVKEKLFF
D gene: .
V gene: TRBV11-1
J gene: TRBJ1-4
clone size: .

CDR3 DNA: TGTGCCAGCAGCATTAACCGGGACAGGGGGCCTGATACGCAGTATTTT
CDR3 protein: CASSINRDRGPDTQYF
D gene: TRBD1
V gene: TRBV5-6
J gene: TRBJ2-3
clone size: .

CDR3 DNA: TGTGCCAGCAGCCGTACCGGACAGACACATCAGCCCCAGCATTTT
CDR3 protein: CASSRTGQTHQPQHF
D gene: .
V gene: TRBV7-2
J gene: TRBJ1-5
clone size: .

CDR3 DNA: TGCGCCAGCAGTCAAGATGGCGGCCCCAATCAGCCCCAGCATTTT
CDR3 protein: CASSQDGGPNQPQHF
D gene: .
V gene: TRBV23-1
J gene: TRBJ1-5
clone size: .

CDR3 DNA: TGTGCCAGTAGTATTGAGACAGCGAGGACCGGGGAGCTGTTTTTT
CDR3 protein: CASSIETARTGELFF
D gene: .
V gene: TRBV19
J gene: TRBJ2-2
clone size: once

CDR3 DNA: TGTGCTAGTGGTTTGAAAGGGTCGGGAGTGGAGACCCAGTACTTC
CDR3 protein: CASGLKGSGVETQYF
D gene: .
V gene: TRBV12-5
J gene: TRBJ2-5
clone size: .

CDR3 DNA: TGTGCCAGCAGCCAAGAGACTAGCTCCTACGAGCAGTACTTC
CDR3 protein: CASSQETSSYEQYF
D gene: .
V gene: TRBV3-1/TRBV3-2
J gene: TRBJ2-7
clone size: .

CDR3 DNA: TGTGCCAGCAGCGCCTTCAGGGGAACTAATGAAAAACTGTTTTTT
CDR3 protein: CASSAFRGTNEKLFF
D gene: .
V gene: TRBV7-2
J gene: TRBJ1-4
clone size: .

CDR3 DNA: TGTGCCAGCAGACAGACTAGCGGGAGACACACAGATACGCAGTATTTT
CDR3 protein: CASRQTSGRHTDTQYF
D gene: TRBD2
V gene: TRBV7-2
J gene: TRBJ2-3
clone size: .

CDR3 DNA: TGTGCCAGCTCTCCCGGACAGGGGCTCACTGAAGCTTTCTTT
CDR3 protein: CASSPGQGLTEAFF
D gene: TRBD1
V gene: TRBV18
J gene: TRBJ1-1
clone size: .

CDR3 DNA: TGCGCCAGCAGCTTGGGTGCGGGGGGGAGCTACGAGCAGTACTTC
CDR3 protein: CASSLGAGGSYEQYF
D gene: TRBD2
V gene: TRBV5-1
J gene: TRBJ2-7
clone size: .

CDR3 DNA: TGTGCCAGCTCCCTGACCGACCCGGGAGAGCAGTACTTC
CDR3 protein: CASSLTDPGEQYF
D gene: .
V gene: TRBV7-3
J gene: TRBJ2-7
clone size: .

CDR3 DNA: TGTGCCAGCAGCTTAACAGTATCGAACACTGAAGCTTTCTTT
CDR3 protein: CASSLTVSNTEAFF
D gene: .
V gene: TRBV11-3
J gene: TRBJ1-1
clone size: .

CDR3 DNA: TGTGCCAGCAGCTTGGAAGTGGCTCTCCAAGAGACCCAGTACTTC
CDR3 protein: CASSLEVALQETQYF
D gene: .
V gene: TRBV5-4
J gene: TRBJ2-5
clone size: .

CDR3 DNA: TGCAGTGCTAGTCGACTTTACACTGAAGCTTTCTTT
CDR3 protein: CSASRLYTEAFF
D gene: .
V gene: TRBV20-1
J gene: TRBJ1-1
clone size: .

CDR3 DNA: TGTGCCAGCAGCTTTGGCCAGGGGATCTACAATGAGCAGTTCTTC
CDR3 protein: CASSFGQGIYNEQFF
D gene: .
V gene: TRBV5-5
J gene: TRBJ2-1
clone size: .

CDR3 DNA: TGTGCCAGCAGCCCGCGACAGGGACCAAATGAAAAACTGTTTTTT
CDR3 protein: CASSPRQGPNEKLFF
D gene: TRBD1
V gene: TRBV27
J gene: TRBJ1-4
clone size: .

CDR3 DNA: TGTGCCAGCAAGACCCAGGTTAATGAAAAACTGTTTTTT
CDR3 protein: CASKTQVNEKLFF
D gene: .
V gene: TRBV12-3/TRBV12-4
J gene: TRBJ1-4
clone size: .